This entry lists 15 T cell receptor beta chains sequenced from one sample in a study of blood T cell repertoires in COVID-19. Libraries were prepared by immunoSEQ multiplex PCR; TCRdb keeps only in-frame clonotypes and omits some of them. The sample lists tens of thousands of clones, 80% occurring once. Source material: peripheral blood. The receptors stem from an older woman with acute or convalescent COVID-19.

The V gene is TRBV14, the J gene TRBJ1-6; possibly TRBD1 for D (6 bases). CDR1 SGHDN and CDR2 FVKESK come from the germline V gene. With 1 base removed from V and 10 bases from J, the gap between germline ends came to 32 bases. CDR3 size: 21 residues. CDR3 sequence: CASSQVRLGGNRANPGSPLHF. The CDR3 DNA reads TGTGCCAGCAGCCAAGTGAGGTTGGGTGGAAACAGGGCAAACCCCGGCTCACCCCTCCACTTT. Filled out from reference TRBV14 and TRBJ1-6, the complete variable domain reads EAGVTQFPSHSVIEKGQTVTLRCDPISGHDNLYWYRRVMGKEIKFLLHFVKESKQDESGMPNNRFLAERTGGTYSTLKVQPAELEDSGVYFCASSQVRLGGNRANPGSPLHFGNGTRLTVT.

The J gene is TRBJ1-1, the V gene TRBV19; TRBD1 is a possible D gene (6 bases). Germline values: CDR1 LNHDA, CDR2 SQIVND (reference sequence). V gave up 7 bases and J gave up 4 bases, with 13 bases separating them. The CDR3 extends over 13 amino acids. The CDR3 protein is CASTIRGATEAFF. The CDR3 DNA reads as TGTGCCAGTACCATCAGGGGAGCCACTGAAGCTTTCTTT.

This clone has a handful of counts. The CDR3 loop reads CASGSGEAFF. In DNA form, the CDR3 reads TGTGCCAGCGGGTCGGGTGAAGCTTTCTTT. The rearrangement uses TRBV12-3 or TRBV12-4 and TRBJ1-1; D is unresolved. The CDR3 spans 10 residues. Trimming cost V 8 bases and J 7 bases, with 8 bases left between them.

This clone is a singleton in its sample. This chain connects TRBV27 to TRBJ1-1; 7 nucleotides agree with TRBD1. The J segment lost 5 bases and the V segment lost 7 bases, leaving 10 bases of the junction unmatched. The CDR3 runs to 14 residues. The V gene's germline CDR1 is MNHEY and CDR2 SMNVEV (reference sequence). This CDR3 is CASKPGGGRTEAFF. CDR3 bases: TGTGCCAGCAAACCAGGGGGAGGTAGGACTGAAGCTTTCTTT.

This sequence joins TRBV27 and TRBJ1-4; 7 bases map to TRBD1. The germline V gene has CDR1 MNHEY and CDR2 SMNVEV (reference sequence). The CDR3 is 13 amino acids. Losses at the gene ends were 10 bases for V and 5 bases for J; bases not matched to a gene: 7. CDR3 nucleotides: TGTGCCACCAGGGGACAGATGAATGAAAAACTGTTTTTT. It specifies CATRGQMNEKLFF.

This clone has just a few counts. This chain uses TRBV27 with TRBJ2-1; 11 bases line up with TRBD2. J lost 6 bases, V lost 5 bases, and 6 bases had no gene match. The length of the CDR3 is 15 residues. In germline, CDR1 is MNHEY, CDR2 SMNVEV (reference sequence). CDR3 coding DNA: TGTGCCAGCAGTCTTAGCGGGGGGGCCTTCAATGAGCAGTTCTTC. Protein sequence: CASSLSGGAFNEQFF.

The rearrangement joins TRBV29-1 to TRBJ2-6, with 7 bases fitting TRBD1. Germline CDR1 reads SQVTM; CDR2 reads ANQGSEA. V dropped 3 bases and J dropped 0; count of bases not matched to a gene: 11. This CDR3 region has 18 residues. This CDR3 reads CSVDAWDRDPSGANVLTF. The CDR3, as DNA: TGCAGCGTTGACGCTTGGGACAGAGACCCCTCTGGGGCCAACGTCCTGACTTTC.

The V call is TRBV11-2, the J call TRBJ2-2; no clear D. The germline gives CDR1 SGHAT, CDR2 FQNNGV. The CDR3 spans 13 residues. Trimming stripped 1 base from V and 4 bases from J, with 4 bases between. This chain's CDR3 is CASSLALTGELFF. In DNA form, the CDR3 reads TGTGCCAGCAGCTTAGCCCTCACCGGGGAGCTGTTTTTT.

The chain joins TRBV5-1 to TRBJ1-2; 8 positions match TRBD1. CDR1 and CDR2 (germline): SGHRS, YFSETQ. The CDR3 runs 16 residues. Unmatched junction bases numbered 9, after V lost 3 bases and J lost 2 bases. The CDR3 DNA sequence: TGCGCCAGCAGCTGGGGACCGGGACAGGAGAACTATGGCTACACCTTC. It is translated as CASSWGPGQENYGYTF.

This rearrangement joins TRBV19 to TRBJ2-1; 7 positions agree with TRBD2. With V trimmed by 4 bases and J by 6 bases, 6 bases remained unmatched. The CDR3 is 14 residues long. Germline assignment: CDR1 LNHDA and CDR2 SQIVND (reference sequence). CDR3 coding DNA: TGTGCCAGTAGTACAGGGACTAACCCCAATGAGCAGTTCTTC. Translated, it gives CASSTGTNPNEQFF.

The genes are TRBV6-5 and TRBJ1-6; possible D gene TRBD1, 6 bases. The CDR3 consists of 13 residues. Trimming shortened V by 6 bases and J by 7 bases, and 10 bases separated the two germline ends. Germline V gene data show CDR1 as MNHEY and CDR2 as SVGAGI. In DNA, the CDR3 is TGTGCCAGCAGGAGGACAGAAAATTCACCCCTCCACTTT. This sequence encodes CASRRTENSPLHF.

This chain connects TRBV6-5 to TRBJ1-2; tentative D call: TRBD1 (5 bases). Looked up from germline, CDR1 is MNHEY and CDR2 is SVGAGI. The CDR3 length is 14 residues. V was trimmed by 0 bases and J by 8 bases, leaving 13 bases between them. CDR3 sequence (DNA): TGTGCCAGCAGTTACTCCTGGGGGGGTGAGGGCTACACCTTC. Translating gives CASSYSWGGEGYTF.

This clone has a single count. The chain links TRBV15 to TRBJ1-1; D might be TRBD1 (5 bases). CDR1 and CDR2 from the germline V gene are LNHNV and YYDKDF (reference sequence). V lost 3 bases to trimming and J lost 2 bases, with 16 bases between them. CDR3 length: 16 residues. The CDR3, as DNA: TGTGCCACCAGCAGCGGTGTACGGGGACTTAACACTGAAGCTTTCTTT. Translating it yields CATSSGVRGLNTEAFF.

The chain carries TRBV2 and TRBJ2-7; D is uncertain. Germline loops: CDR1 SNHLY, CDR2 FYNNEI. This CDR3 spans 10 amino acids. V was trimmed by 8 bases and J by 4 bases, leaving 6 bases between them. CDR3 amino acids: CASLLYEQYF. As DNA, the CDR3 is TGTGCCAGCCTCTTGTACGAGCAGTACTTC.

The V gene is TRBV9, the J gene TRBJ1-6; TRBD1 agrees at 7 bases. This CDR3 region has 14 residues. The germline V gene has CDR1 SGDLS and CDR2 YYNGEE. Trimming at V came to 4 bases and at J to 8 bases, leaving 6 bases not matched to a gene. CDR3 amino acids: CASSLDRDYSPLHF. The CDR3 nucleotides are TGTGCCAGCAGCTTAGACAGGGATTATTCACCCCTCCACTTT.